Detailed here is one T cell receptor beta chain. Its antigen is not identified. The record originates from a study of T cell responses to AZD1222 COVID-19 vaccine. Study-level background: Samples with a second dose at about 4 or about 12 weeks were pooled together.

The data were produced by immunoSEQ multiplex PCR, yet TCRdb's version contains in-frame clones alone and is incomplete. This repertoire shows about 160,000 clones, roughly 90% found once; its top ten account for around 6%. CDR1 and CDR2 from the germline V gene are SGHTA and FQGNSA. There are 15 residues in the CDR3. V gave up 5 bases and J gave up 1 base, with 14 bases separating them. General study findings and limits: Nearly half of unique spike-specific TCRs reportedly avoided B.1.351 and B.1.1.7 mutated regions.

The sequence was collected from an adult in good health. The material sequenced was peripheral blood, taken on day 0 of AZD1222 vaccination. V and J are TRBV7-2 and TRBJ1-2, with a possible D match to TRBD1 (5 bases). CDR3 coding DNA: TGTGCCAGCAGCCCCCCCGGGGGGGTTAACTATGGCTACACCTTC. This codes for CASSPPGGVNYGYTF. Filled out from reference TRBV7-2 and TRBJ1-2, the complete variable domain reads GAGVSQSPSNKVTEKGKDVELRCDPISGHTALYWYRQSLGQGLEFLIYFQGNSAPDKSGLPSDRFSAERTGGSVSTLTIQRTQQEDSAVYLCASSPPGGVNYGYTFGSGTRLTVV.